The following is a T cell receptor (beta chain) sequence with its context. Its target is not known. This sample was included in a study of cytomegalovirus exposure and HLA in healthy donors. From germline, CDR1 is SGHAT and CDR2 FQNNGV. Between the trimmed V and J ends, which lost 1 base and 3 bases, there was a span of 13 bases. The CDR3 is 15 amino acids. The study's findings and limits: The finding came from a later analysis; first-cohort TCR clusters tended to co-occur in the 120 or so validation repertoires.

Here immunoSEQ multiplex PCR was the method, and the copy in TCRdb shows in-frame clones only, minus some. The profile shows about 130,000 clones, roughly 91% of them singletons. The sequence was obtained from a man aged 25 to 40 in good health and CMV-seronegative. Source material: PBMCs. The chain joins TRBV11-2 to TRBJ2-7; TRBD2 is a possible D gene (5 bases). The CDR3 protein is CASSLGRETLYEQYF. The CDR3 nucleotides are TGTGCCAGCAGCTTAGGTAGGGAGACCCTCTACGAGCAGTACTTC.